Below are 18 T cell receptor beta chains sequenced from a single sample in a study of blood T cell repertoires in COVID-19. Data came from immunoSEQ multiplex PCR; TCRdb stores just in-frame clones and leaves some out. The data contain 250,000 to 300,000 clones, 80% to 95% of them singletons. Specimen: PBMCs or T cells enriched from blood (not recorded which). The receptors shown here come from a woman in her twenties or thirties who had recovered from COVID-19.

V and J are TRBV27 and TRBJ2-3, with a possible D match to TRBD2 (6 bases). Trimming cost V 7 bases and J 4 bases, with 15 bases left between them. The CDR3 contains 14 residues. Germline V gene lookup returns CDR1 MNHEY and CDR2 SMNVEV (reference sequence). The CDR3 sequence is CASKNGDLPDTQYF. The CDR3 nucleotides are TGTGCCAGCAAGAATGGGGACTTGCCAGATACGCAGTATTTT.

This clone was counted once. The chain has TRBV19 and TRBJ2-3; D perhaps matches TRBD2 (5 bases). V shed 3 bases and J shed 0 bases, with 10 bases lying between them. From germline, CDR1 is LNHDA and CDR2 SQIVND (reference sequence). The CDR3 runs to 15 residues. CDR3 sequence (DNA): TGTGCCAGTAGTATGAGAGGGTCTAGCACAGATACGCAGTATTTT. It encodes CASSMRGSSTDTQYF.

This chain uses TRBV6-5 with TRBJ2-1; TRBD1 aligns across 8 bases. The V gene end was trimmed by 9 bases and the J gene end by 4 bases; junction bases not matched to a gene: 8. The CDR3 extends over 14 amino acids. Germline CDR1 and CDR2: MNHEY and SVGAGI. The CDR3 sequence is CASHLGQEYNEQFF. The CDR3 nucleotides are TGTGCCAGTCACCTGGGACAGGAGTACAATGAGCAGTTCTTC.

The chain links TRBV30 to TRBJ2-1, with 9 nucleotides matching TRBD2. The CDR3 contains 16 residues. The V segment lost 0 bases and the J segment 5 bases; nucleotides outside the gene matches: 8. Germline V CDR1 and CDR2: GTSNPN, SVGIG (reference sequence). The CDR3 sequence is CAWSVPRSSGDNEQFF. The DNA of the CDR3 is TGTGCCTGGAGTGTACCTAGGTCTAGCGGGGACAATGAGCAGTTCTTC. Combining the CDR3 with reference TRBV30 and TRBJ2-1 gives the whole variable domain SQTIHQWPATLVQPVGSPLSLECTVEGTSNPNLYWYRQAAGRGLQLLFYSVGIGQISSEVPQNLSASRPQDRQFILSSKKLLLSDSGFYLCAWSVPRSSGDNEQFFGPGTRLTVL.

The J gene is TRBJ1-5, the V gene TRBV7-9, with 7 bases matching TRBD1. The ends lost 5 bases at V and 3 bases at J; junction bases unmatched: 4. Germline values: CDR1 SEHNR, CDR2 FQNEAQ (reference sequence). The CDR3 is 14 amino acids. The CDR3 spells CASSHRGNNQPQHF. DNA of the CDR3: TGTGCCAGCAGCCACAGGGGAAACAATCAGCCCCAGCATTTT. The variable domain in full, completed from reference TRBV7-9 and TRBJ1-5, reads DTGVSQNPRHKITKRGQNVTFRCDPISEHNRLYWYRQTLGQGPEFLTYFQNEAQLEKSRLLSDRFSAERPKGSFSTLEIQRTEQGDSAMYLCASSHRGNNQPQHFGDGTRLSIL.

J is TRBJ2-1 and V is TRBV5-4, with D perhaps TRBD2 (5 bases). This CDR3 is 14 amino acids long. CDR1 is SGHNT, CDR2 YYREEE, per germline (reference sequence). The V end lost 3 bases, the J end lost 9 bases, and 16 bases lay between the germline ends. CDR3 amino acids: CASSSILVVGEQFF. The CDR3 bases are TGTGCCAGCAGCTCCATACTAGTTGTCGGTGAGCAGTTCTTC.

This chain connects TRBV5-6 to TRBJ2-7, with 14 bases fitting TRBD2. The germline CDR1 and CDR2 sequences are SGHDT and YYEEEE. The CDR3 contains 16 residues. V trimming: 4 bases; J trimming: 7 bases; junction bases outside the gene matches: 10. The CDR3 sequence is CASSHYGTSGSDEQYF. The CDR3 DNA reads TGTGCCAGCAGCCACTATGGGACTAGCGGGAGTGATGAGCAGTACTTC.

This chain joins TRBV28 and TRBJ1-4; D remains unclear. The CDR3 runs to 17 residues. Trimming left V 8 bases short and J 3 bases short, with 22 bases between. The germline V gene encodes CDR1 MDHEN and CDR2 SYDVKM. The CDR3 DNA sequence: TGTGCCAGCCGAGGACCGGGAAACTTTTTGGCTAATGAAAAACTGTTTTTT. It translates to CASRGPGNFLANEKLFF. Looking up the rest from reference TRBV28 and TRBJ1-4 gives the full variable domain: DVKVTQSSRYLVKRTGEKVFLECVQDMDHENMFWYRQDPGLGLRLIYFSYDVKMKEKGDIPEGYSVSREKKERFSLILESASTNQTSMYLCASRGPGNFLANEKLFFGSGTQLSVL.

The V gene is TRBV7-8, the J gene TRBJ2-6; no definite D call. V was pared by 5 bases and J by 0 bases, with 8 bases between. The length of the CDR3 is 15 residues. The germline V gene has CDR1 SGHVS and CDR2 FQNEAQ. The CDR3: CASSIWSSGANVLTF. The CDR3 DNA sequence: TGTGCCAGCAGCATCTGGAGCTCTGGGGCCAACGTCCTGACTTTC.

The CDR3 nucleotides are TGTGCCAGCAGTTTTCTTAACCAGGGGAAAGATTCACCCCTCCACTTT. It yields the protein CASSFLNQGKDSPLHF. V is TRBV6-5 and J is TRBJ1-6; tentatively, D is TRBD1 (6 bases). The CDR3 has 16 residues. Deletions cut 4 bases from V and 8 bases from J, with 18 bases between. Per germline, CDR1 MNHEY and CDR2 SVGAGI.

The genes are TRBV27 and TRBJ2-1, with a weak D call TRBD2 (5 bases). The V end lost 6 bases, the J end lost 0 bases, and 12 bases lay between the germline ends. This CDR3 has 15 amino acids. Germline loops: CDR1 MNHEY, CDR2 SMNVEV (reference sequence). This CDR3 is CASSLVGDSYNEQFF. The CDR3 DNA reads TGTGCCAGCAGCCTTGTGGGAGACTCCTACAATGAGCAGTTCTTC.

This rearrangement joins TRBV5-1 to TRBJ1-6, with 8 bases matching TRBD1. The J segment lost 9 bases and the V segment lost 2 bases, leaving 7 bases of the junction unmatched. This CDR3 has 15 residues. CDR1 is SGHRS and CDR2 is YFSETQ in the germline V gene. This CDR3 reads CASSLQGELLSPLHF. As DNA, the CDR3 is TGCGCCAGCAGCTTACAGGGGGAGTTACTTTCACCCCTCCACTTT.

The chain is built from TRBV6-5 and TRBJ2-7; TRBD1 might be the D (6 bases). With 7 bases removed from V and 4 bases from J, the gap between germline ends came to 17 bases. The CDR3 is made up of 14 amino acids. CDR1 and CDR2 from the germline V gene are MNHEY and SVGAGI. CDR3 in amino acids: CASTKEGVRYEQYF. CDR3 coding DNA: TGTGCCAGCACCAAAGAGGGGGTTCGGTACGAGCAGTACTTC.

Concerning this clone: Distinct nucleotide sequences in the sample also encode this CDR3. The gene calls are TRBV10-2 and TRBJ2-1; TRBD2 aligns across 7 bases. The V gene's germline CDR1 is WSHSY and CDR2 SAAADI. This CDR3 has 14 amino acids. After removal of 6 bases from V and 4 bases from J, the junction contained 6 bases not matched to a gene. The CDR3 loop is CASRIAGGYNEQFF. The CDR3 DNA reads as TGCGCCAGCAGAATAGCGGGTGGATACAATGAGCAGTTCTTC.

The chain couples TRBV29-1 to TRBJ1-1, with 9 bases matching TRBD1. V lost 3 bases, J lost 8 bases, and 7 bases stayed unmatched. The CDR3 contains 13 residues. CDR1 and CDR2 from the germline V gene are SQVTM and ANQGSEA. The CDR3 loop reads CSVDPGQGREAFF. The CDR3 DNA follows: TGCAGCGTTGATCCGGGACAGGGACGAGAAGCTTTCTTT.

The J gene is TRBJ2-7, the V gene TRBV2, with 8 bases that match TRBD2. The V gene's germline CDR1 is SNHLY and CDR2 FYNNEI. Losses at the gene ends were 6 bases for V and 7 bases for J; bases not matched to a gene: 5. This CDR3 region has 12 residues. The CDR3 is CASRLAGPEQYF. In DNA, the CDR3 is TGTGCCAGCAGGCTAGCGGGTCCAGAGCAGTACTTC.

The chain recombines TRBV6-4 with TRBJ1-1; unclear D gene. V shed 7 bases and J shed 13 bases, with 22 bases lying between them. CDR3 length: 13 residues. Per the germline V gene, CDR1 is MRHNA and CDR2 is SNTAGT. The CDR3 here is CASTPGTRLICFF. The DNA for the CDR3 is TGTGCCAGCACGCCGGGAACTAGATTAATATGTTTCTTT.

The chain carries TRBV21-1 and TRBJ2-7; the DNA was not compared with TRBD1, the D call given in the table. TRBV21-1 is recorded as a pseudogene. The CDR3 sequence is 15 residues long. As DNA, the CDR3 is TGTGCCAGCAGCTCCAGACGGGGACAGGGGTTCGAGCAGTACTTC. It yields the protein CASSSRRGQGFEQYF.